This TCR beta chain was captured in a study of technical replicates of blood from a handful of donors. A single count supports this clone. The method was immunoSEQ multiplex PCR; TCRdb's version includes in-frame clones alone and lacks a portion of them. The sample contains around 65,000 clones, about 87% of which appear only once. The germline gives CDR1 LNHDA, CDR2 SQIVND (reference sequence). With 4 bases removed from V and 7 bases from J, the gap between germline ends came to 11 bases. There are 13 residues in the CDR3. The specimen sequenced was PBMCs. The receptor was derived from a human donor in good health. Some clones in this sample may be carry-over from other donors' samples. J is TRBJ1-5 and V is TRBV19, with D possibly TRBD1 on 5 matching bases. Here the CDR3 DNA reads TGTGCCAGTAGTACAGGGTTTAGGCAGCCCCAGCATTTT. This encodes CASSTGFRQPQHF.